This T cell receptor beta chain was documented in a study of OX40 agonist ivuxolimab in advanced cancers. Study overall: The group had a mean age of 60 years, ranged from about 20 to 85, and was 80% to 85% male.

With 7 bases removed from V and 1 base from J, the gap between germline ends came to 1 base. This CDR3 has 11 residues. Germline CDR1 and CDR2: MNHNS and SASEGT. This clone showed up just a few times. The antigen is not known. Findings and limits, study-wide: Partial responders receiving 0.1-3.0 mg/kg showed among the lowest clonal expansion. CD8+ T cells (on average) carried more expanded clones than CD4+ T cells.

Only in-frame clones appear in the TCRdb table, and some are missing; sequencing was by immunoSEQ multiplex PCR. The sample carries tens of thousands of clones, 70% to 90% recorded once. The sample here was CD4+ or CD8+ T cells sorted from blood, taken in a trial of the OX40 agonist ivuxolimab. The source is an adult with an advanced solid tumor such as melanoma, head and neck, liver or kidney cancer. The rearrangement links TRBV6-1 to TRBJ1-4, with no clear D. Here the CDR3 reads CASKTNEKLFF. CDR3 nucleotide sequence: TGTGCCAGCAAAACTAATGAAAAACTGTTTTTT.